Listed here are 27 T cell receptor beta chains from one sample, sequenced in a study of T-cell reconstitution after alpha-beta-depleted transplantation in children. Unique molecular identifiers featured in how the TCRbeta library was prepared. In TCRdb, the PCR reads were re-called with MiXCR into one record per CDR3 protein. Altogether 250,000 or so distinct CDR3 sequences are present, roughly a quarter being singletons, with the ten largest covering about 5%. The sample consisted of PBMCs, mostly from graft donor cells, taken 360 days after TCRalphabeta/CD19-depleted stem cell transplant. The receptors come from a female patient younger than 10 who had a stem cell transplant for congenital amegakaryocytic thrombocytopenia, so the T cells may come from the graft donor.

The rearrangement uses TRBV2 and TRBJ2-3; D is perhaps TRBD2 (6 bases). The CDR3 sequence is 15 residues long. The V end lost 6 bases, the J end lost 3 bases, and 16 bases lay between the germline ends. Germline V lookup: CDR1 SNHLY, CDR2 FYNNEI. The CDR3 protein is CASRNGGRGTDTQYF. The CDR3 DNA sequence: TGTGCCAGCAGGAACGGCGGGCGGGGTACAGATACGCAGTATTTT. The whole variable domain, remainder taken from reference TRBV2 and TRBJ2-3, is EPEVTQTPSHQVTQMGQEVILRCVPISNHLYFYWYRQILGQKVEFLVSFYNNEISEKSEIFDDQFSVERPDGSNFTLKIRSTKLEDSAMYFCASRNGGRGTDTQYFGPGTRLTVL.

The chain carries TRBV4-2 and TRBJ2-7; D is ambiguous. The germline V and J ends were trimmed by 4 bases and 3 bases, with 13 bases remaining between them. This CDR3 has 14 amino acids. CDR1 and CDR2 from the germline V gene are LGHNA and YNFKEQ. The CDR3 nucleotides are TGTGCCAGCAGCCGAACCCCGGGCGGCTACGAGCAGTACTTC. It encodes CASSRTPGGYEQYF.

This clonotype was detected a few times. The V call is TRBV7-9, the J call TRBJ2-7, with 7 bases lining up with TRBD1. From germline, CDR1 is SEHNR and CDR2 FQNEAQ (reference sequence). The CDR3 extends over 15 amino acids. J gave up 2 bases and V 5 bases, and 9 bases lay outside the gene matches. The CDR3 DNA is TGTGCCAGCAGCGCGGTAAACAGGGGTACCTACGAGCAGTACTTC. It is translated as CASSAVNRGTYEQYF.

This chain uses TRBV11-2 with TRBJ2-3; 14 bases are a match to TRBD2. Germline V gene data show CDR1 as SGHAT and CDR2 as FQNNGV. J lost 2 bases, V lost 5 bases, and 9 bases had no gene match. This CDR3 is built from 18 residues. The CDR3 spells CASSASLTSGRVTDTQYF. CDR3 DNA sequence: TGTGCCAGCAGCGCCTCTTTGACTAGCGGGAGGGTCACAGATACGCAGTATTTT.

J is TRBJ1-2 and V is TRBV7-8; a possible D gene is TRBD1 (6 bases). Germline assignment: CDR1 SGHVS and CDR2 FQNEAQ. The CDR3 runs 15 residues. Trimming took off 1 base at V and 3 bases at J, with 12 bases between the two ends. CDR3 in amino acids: CASSLGLGGDYGYTF. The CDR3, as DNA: TGTGCCAGCAGCTTAGGGTTAGGGGGGGACTATGGCTACACCTTC. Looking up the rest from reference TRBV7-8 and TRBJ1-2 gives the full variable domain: GAGVSQSPRYKVAKRGQDVALRCDPISGHVSLFWYQQALGQGPEFLTYFQNEAQLDKSGLPSDRFFAERPEGSVSTLKIQRTQQEDSAVYLCASSLGLGGDYGYTFGSGTRLTVV.

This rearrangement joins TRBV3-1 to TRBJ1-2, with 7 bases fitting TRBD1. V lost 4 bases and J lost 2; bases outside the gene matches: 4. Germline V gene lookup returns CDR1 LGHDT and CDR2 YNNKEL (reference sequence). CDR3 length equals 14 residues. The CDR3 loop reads CASSPGGGNYGYTF. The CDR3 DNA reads TGTGCCAGCAGCCCGGGAGGGGGCAACTATGGCTACACCTTC.

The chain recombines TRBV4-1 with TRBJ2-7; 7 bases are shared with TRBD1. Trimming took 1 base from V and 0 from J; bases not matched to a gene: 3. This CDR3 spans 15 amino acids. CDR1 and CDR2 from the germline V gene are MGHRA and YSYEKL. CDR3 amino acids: CASSQGQGGSYEQYF. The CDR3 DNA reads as TGCGCCAGCAGCCAAGGACAGGGCGGCTCCTACGAGCAGTACTTC.

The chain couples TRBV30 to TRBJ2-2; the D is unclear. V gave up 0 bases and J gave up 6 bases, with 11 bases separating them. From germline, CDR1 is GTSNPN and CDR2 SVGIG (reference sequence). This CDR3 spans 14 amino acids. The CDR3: CAWSVRRRSGELFF. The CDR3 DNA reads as TGTGCCTGGAGTGTACGTCGGCGGTCCGGGGAGCTGTTTTTT.

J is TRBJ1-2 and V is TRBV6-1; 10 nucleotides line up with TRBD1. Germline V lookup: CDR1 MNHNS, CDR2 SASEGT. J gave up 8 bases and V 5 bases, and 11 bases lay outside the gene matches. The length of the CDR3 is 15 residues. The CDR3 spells CASSPGTGAFLGYTF. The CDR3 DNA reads TGTGCCAGCAGTCCCGGGACAGGGGCCTTCCTGGGCTACACCTTC.

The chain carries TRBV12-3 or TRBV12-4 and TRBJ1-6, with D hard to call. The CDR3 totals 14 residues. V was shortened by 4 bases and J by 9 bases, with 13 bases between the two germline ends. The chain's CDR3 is CASSSRGSGSPLHF. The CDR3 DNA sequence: TGTGCCAGCAGTTCTAGAGGGAGCGGTTCACCCCTCCACTTT.

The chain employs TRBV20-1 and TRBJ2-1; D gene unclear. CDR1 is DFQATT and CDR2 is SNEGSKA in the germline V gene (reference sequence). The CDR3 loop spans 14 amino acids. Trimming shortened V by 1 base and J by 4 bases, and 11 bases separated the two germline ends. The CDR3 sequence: CSARGSGLYNEQFF. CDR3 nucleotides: TGCAGTGCTAGAGGTAGTGGTCTGTACAATGAGCAGTTCTTC.

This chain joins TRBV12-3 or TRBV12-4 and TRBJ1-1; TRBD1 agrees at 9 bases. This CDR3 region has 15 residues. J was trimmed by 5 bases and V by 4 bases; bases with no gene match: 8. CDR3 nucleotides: TGTGCCAGCAGTTCCACGACAGGGGGGAGGACTGAAGCTTTCTTT. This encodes CASSSTTGGRTEAFF.

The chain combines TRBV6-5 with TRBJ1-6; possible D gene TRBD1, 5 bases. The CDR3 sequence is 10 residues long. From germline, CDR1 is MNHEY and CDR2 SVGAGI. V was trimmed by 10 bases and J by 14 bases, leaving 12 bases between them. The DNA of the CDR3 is TGTGCCACCCTAGGGGTGACCCTCCACTTT. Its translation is CATLGVTLHF.

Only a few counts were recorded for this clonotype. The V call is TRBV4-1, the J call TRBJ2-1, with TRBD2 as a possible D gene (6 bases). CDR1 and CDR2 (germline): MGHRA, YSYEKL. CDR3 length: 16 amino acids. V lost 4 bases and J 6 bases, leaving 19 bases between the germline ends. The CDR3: CASSLVGEAHTNEQFF. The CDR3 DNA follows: TGCGCCAGCAGCCTCGTAGGGGAGGCACACACCAATGAGCAGTTCTTC.

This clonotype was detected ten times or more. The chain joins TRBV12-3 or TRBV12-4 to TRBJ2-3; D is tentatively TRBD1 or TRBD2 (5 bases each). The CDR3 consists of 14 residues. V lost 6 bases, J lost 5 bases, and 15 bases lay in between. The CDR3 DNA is TGTGCCAGCAGCCGCCGGGACCGAGGAGATACGCAGTATTTT. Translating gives CASSRRDRGDTQYF.

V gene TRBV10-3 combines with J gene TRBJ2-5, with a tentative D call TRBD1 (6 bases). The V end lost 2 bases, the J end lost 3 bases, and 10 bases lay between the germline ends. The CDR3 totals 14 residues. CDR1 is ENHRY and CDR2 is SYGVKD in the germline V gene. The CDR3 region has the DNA TGTGCCATCAGTGAGCCCTGGACAGAAGAGACCCAGTACTTC. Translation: CAISEPWTEETQYF.

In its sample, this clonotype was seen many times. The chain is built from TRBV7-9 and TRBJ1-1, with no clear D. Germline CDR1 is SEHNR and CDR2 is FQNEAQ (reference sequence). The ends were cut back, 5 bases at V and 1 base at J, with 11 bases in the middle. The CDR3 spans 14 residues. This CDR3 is CASSLSLGNTEAFF. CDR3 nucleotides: TGTGCCAGCAGCCTCTCCCTTGGGAACACTGAAGCTTTCTTT.

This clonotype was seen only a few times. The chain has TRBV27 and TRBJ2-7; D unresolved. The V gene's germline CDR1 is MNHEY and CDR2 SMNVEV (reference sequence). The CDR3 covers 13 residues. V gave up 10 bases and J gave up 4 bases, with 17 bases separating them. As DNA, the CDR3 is TGTGCCACGGATTTATCGGGTTGGTACGAGCAGTACTTC. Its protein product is CATDLSGWYEQYF.

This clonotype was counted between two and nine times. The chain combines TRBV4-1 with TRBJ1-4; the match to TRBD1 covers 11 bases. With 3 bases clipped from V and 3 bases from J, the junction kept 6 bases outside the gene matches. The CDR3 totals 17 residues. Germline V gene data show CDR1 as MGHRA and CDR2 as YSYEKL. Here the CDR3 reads CASSHQDRGRANEKLFF. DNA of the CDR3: TGCGCCAGCAGCCACCAGGACAGGGGGCGTGCTAATGAAAAACTGTTTTTT.

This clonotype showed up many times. Written as DNA, the CDR3 is TGCAGCGTGTCCGGCGGCTACAATGAGCAGTTCTTC. It codes for CSVSGGYNEQFF. V gene TRBV29-1 combines with J gene TRBJ2-1; D remains unclear. The CDR3 contains 12 residues. Germline lookup yields CDR1 SQVTM and CDR2 ANQGSEA. V was shortened by 6 bases and J by 3 bases, with 9 bases between the two germline ends.

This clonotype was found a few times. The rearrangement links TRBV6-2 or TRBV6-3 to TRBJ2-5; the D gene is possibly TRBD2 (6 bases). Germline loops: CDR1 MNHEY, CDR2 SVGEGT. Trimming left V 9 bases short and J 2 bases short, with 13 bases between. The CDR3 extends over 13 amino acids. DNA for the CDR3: TGTGCCAGTGTCGGGGGAATTCAAGAGACCCAGTACTTC. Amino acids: CASVGGIQETQYF.

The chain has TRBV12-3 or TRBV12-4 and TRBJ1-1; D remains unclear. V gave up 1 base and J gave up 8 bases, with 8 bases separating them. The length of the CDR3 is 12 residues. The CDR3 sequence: CASSLGRSEAFF. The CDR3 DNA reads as TGTGCCAGCAGTTTAGGACGGAGCGAAGCTTTCTTT.

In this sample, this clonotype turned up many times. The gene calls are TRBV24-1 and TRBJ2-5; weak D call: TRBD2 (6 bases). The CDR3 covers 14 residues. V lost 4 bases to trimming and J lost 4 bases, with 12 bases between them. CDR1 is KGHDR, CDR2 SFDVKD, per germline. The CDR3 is CATSEGGPIETQYF. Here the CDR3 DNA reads TGTGCCACCAGTGAGGGAGGACCGATAGAGACCCAGTACTTC.

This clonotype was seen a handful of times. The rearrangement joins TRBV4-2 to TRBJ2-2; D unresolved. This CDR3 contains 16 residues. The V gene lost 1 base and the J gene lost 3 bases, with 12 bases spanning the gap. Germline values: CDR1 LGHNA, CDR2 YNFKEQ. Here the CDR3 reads CASSQVLRRDTGELFF. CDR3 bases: TGTGCCAGCAGCCAAGTGCTGCGTAGGGACACCGGGGAGCTGTTTTTT.

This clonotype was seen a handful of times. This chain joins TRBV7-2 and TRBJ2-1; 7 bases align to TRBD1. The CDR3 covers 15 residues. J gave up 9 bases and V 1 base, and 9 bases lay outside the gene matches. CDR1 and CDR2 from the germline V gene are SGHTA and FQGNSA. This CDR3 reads CASSLVQGQGVEQFF. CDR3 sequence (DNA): TGTGCCAGCAGCTTAGTGCAGGGGCAGGGGGTTGAGCAGTTCTTC.

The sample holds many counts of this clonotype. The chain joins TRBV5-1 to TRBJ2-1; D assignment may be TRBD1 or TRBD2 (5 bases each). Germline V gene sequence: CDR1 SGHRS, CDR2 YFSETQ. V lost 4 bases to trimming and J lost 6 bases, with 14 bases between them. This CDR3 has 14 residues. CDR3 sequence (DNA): TGCGCCAGCAGCCCGGGACCGTCGAGCAATGAGCAGTTCTTC. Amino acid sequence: CASSPGPSSNEQFF. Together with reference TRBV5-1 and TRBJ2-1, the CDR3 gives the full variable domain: KAGVTQTPRYLIKTRGQQVTLSCSPISGHRSVSWYQQTPGQGLQFLFEYFSETQRNKGNFPGRFSGRQFSNSRSEMNVSTLELGDSALYLCASSPGPSSNEQFFGPGTRLTVL.

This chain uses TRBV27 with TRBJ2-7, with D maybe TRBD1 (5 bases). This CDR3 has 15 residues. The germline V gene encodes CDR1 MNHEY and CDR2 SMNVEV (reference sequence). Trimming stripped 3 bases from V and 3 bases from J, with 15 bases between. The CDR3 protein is CASSLGPSVVYEQYF. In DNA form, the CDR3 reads TGTGCCAGCAGTTTGGGGCCCTCGGTGGTCTACGAGCAGTACTTC.